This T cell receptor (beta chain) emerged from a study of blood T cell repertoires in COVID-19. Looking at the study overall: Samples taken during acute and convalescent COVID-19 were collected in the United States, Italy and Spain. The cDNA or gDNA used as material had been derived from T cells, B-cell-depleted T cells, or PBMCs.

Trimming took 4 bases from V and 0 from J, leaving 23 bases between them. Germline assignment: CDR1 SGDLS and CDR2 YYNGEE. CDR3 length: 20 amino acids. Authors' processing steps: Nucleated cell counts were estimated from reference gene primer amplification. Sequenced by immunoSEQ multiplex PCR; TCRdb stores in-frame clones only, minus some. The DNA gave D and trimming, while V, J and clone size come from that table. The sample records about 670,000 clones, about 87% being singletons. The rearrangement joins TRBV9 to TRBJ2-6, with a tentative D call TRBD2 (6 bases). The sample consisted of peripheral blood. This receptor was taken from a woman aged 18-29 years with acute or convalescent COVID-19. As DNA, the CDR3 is TGTGCCAGCAGCCCACCTCGTATTGAGGCGGGGAACTCTGGGGCCAACGTCCTGACTTTC. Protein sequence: CASSPPRIEAGNSGANVLTF.